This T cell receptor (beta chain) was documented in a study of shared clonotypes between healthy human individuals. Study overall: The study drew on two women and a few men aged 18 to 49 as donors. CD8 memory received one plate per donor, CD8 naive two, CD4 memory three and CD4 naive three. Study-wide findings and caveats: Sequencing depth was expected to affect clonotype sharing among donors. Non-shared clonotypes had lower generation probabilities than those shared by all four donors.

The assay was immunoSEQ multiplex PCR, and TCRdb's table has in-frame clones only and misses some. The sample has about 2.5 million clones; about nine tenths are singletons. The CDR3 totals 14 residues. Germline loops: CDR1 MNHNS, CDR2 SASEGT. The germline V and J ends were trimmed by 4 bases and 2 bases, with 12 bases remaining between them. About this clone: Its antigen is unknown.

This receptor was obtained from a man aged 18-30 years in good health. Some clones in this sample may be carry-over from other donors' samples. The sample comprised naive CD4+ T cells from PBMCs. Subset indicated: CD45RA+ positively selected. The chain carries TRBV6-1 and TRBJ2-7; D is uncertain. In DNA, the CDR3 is TGTGCCAGCAGTGGAGAGTACGGACCCTACGAGCAGTACTTC. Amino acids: CASSGEYGPYEQYF.